The rows below give T cell receptor beta chains drawn from one sample of a study of CD8 T cells in ankylosing spondylitis. Via MiXCR, TCRdb re-called the 5' RACE reads, giving one row per CDR3 protein. This sample yields over 150,000 distinct CDR3 sequences, of which roughly 12% are seen a single time; 15% to 20% belongs to the top ten. Material for sequencing was blood, either unsorted or a sorted T cell fraction (not recorded which). These receptors were collected from a male donor with ankylosing spondylitis or in good health (not recorded which). Each CDR3 is given with its conserved first and last residue. Fields, in order: clone size, V gene, D gene, J gene, CDR3 length, CDR3 protein, CDR3 DNA. A D gene is named only where the DNA matches it firmly. Where a row states a size, it is once, few, many or the class of an expanded clone; other rows omit it.

NA	TRBV7-9	NA	TRBJ1-1	17	CASSLGQGAPMNTEAFF	TGTGCCAGCAGCTTAGGCCAGGGAGCACCTATGAACACTGAAGCTTTCTTT
few	TRBV29-1	NA	TRBJ1-2	13	CSATTGPLYGYTF	TGCAGCGCTACGACAGGACCACTCTATGGCTACACCTTC
many	TRBV29-1	NA	TRBJ2-7	11	CSVERDYEQYF	TGCAGCGTTGAGAGGGACTACGAGCAGTACTTC
NA	TRBV12-3/TRBV12-4	NA	TRBJ1-3	14	CASSPRPAGNTIYF	TGTGCCAGCAGTCCTAGGCCGGCGGGAAACACCATATATTTT
few	TRBV27	NA	TRBJ1-5	14	CASRWGGSNQPQHF	TGTGCCAGCAGATGGGGAGGAAGCAATCAGCCCCAGCATTTT
NA	TRBV24-1	NA	TRBJ2-1	15	CATSGAASPTHEQFF	TGTGCCACCAGTGGGGCTGCCAGCCCGACCCATGAGCAGTTCTTC
many	TRBV29-1	NA	TRBJ2-2	13	CSVDGQASGELFF	TGCAGCGTTGACGGGCAGGCTTCCGGGGAGCTGTTTTTT
many	TRBV12-3/TRBV12-4	TRBD2	TRBJ2-4	14	CASSLLRGGDIQYF	TGTGCCAGCAGTTTACTCCGGGGGGGGGACATTCAGTACTTC
NA	TRBV13	TRBD1	TRBJ1-1	15	CASSLEGTGDTEAFF	TGTGCCAGCAGCCTGGAGGGAACAGGGGACACTGAAGCTTTCTTT
few	TRBV5-1	TRBD1	TRBJ1-1	13	CASSWTGSSEAFF	TGCGCCAGCAGTTGGACAGGGTCGTCTGAAGCTTTCTTT
NA	TRBV18	NA	TRBJ2-1	14	CASSAPGGGNEQFF	TGTGCCAGCTCAGCCCCCGGGGGAGGCAATGAGCAGTTCTTC
few	TRBV20-1	NA	TRBJ2-1	16	CSAIGQGQSSYNEQFF	TGCAGTGCGATCGGGCAGGGGCAGAGCTCCTACAATGAGCAGTTCTTC
many	TRBV7-2	NA	TRBJ2-1	13	CASSLDVNNEQFF	TGTGCCAGCAGCTTAGACGTGAACAATGAGCAGTTCTTC
few	TRBV5-1	NA	TRBJ2-5	14	CASGTGRVDETQYF	TGCGCCAGCGGTACGGGCAGGGTAGATGAGACCCAGTACTTC
NA	TRBV20-1	NA	TRBJ2-7	12	CSAPIGPYEQYF	TGCAGTGCTCCAATCGGTCCCTACGAGCAGTACTTC
NA	TRBV3-1	TRBD1	TRBJ1-2	16	CASSLLGQTTNYGYTF	TGTGCCAGCAGCCTTTTGGGACAGACCACGAACTATGGCTACACCTTC
NA	TRBV7-2	TRBD2	TRBJ2-7	15	CASSLTSGGIDEQYF	TGTGCCAGCAGTCTCACTAGCGGGGGGATCGACGAGCAGTACTTC
few	TRBV11-2	NA	TRBJ2-2	17	CASSFGGRTDNTGELFF	TGTGCCAGCAGCTTTGGTGGTCGGACAGACAACACCGGGGAGCTGTTTTTT
many	TRBV9	NA	TRBJ1-2	13	CASSDGGGYGYTF	TGTGCCAGCAGCGATGGTGGCGGCTATGGCTACACCTTC
NA	TRBV28	NA	TRBJ1-1	13	CASSGVLNTEAFF	TGTGCCAGCAGCGGGGTATTGAACACTGAAGCTTTCTTT
few	TRBV5-6	NA	TRBJ2-3	15	CASSPQGGVVDTQYF	TGTGCCAGCAGCCCCCAGGGTGGAGTCGTAGATACGCAGTATTTT
NA	TRBV4-1	TRBD1	TRBJ1-2	15	CASSQEDRAGYGYTF	TGCGCCAGCAGCCAAGAAGACAGGGCCGGGTATGGCTACACCTTC
NA	TRBV9	NA	TRBJ2-3	13	CASTGPSTDTQYF	TGTGCCAGCACAGGACCTTCTACAGATACGCAGTATTTT
few	TRBV16	NA	TRBJ1-2	15	CASSREVQVAYGYTF	TGTGCCAGCAGCCGTGAGGTCCAGGTGGCCTATGGCTACACCTTC
few	TRBV4-1	NA	TRBJ1-2	13	CASSQGNREGYTF	TGCGCCAGCAGCCAAGGCAACAGGGAAGGCTACACCTTC
few	TRBV7-9	NA	TRBJ2-1	16	CASSNSGTGPYNEQFF	TGTGCCAGCAGCAACTCCGGGACGGGGCCCTACAATGAGCAGTTCTTC
NA	TRBV9	NA	TRBJ2-2	15	CASSVEVGNTGELFF	TGTGCCAGCAGCGTAGAGGTTGGGAACACCGGGGAGCTGTTTTTT
few	TRBV7-9	TRBD2	TRBJ2-7	15	CASSSFSGSSYEQYF	TGTGCCAGCAGCTCCTTTAGCGGGAGCTCCTACGAGCAGTACTTC
many	TRBV12-3/TRBV12-4	NA	TRBJ2-5	13	CASRLDHQETQYF	TGTGCCAGCAGACTGGACCACCAAGAGACCCAGTACTTC
few	TRBV30	NA	TRBJ2-1	12	CAWRPRDNEQFF	TGTGCCTGGAGACCCCGTGACAATGAGCAGTTCTTC
NA	TRBV11-2	TRBD2	TRBJ2-1	15	CASSSRLAGVFEQFF	TGTGCCAGCAGCTCAAGACTAGCGGGAGTATTTGAGCAGTTCTTC
NA	TRBV27	NA	TRBJ2-7	17	CASSPGARQPLSYEQYF	TGTGCCAGCAGCCCAGGGGCCCGACAACCTCTTTCCTACGAGCAGTACTTC
NA	TRBV9	NA	TRBJ2-7	15	CASSLSRQAPYEQYF	TGTGCCAGCAGCCTCAGCCGACAGGCCCCCTACGAGCAGTACTTC
NA	TRBV6-5	NA	TRBJ2-1	15	CASSYVASAISEQFF	TGTGCCAGCAGTTACGTTGCTAGCGCGATCAGTGAGCAGTTCTTC
many	TRBV13	TRBD2	TRBJ2-1	16	CASSSRTSGRDNEQFF	TGTGCCAGCAGCTCCCGGACTAGCGGGAGAGACAATGAGCAGTTCTTC
few	TRBV11-2	TRBD2	TRBJ2-7	15	CASSSSGSGTYEQYF	TGTGCCAGCAGCTCTAGCGGGAGTGGAACCTACGAGCAGTACTTC
few	TRBV7-6	NA	TRBJ2-7	17	CASSPASRDNLPYEQYF	TGTGCCAGCAGCCCCGCCTCCCGGGACAACTTACCGTACGAGCAGTACTTC
NA	TRBV5-1	TRBD1	TRBJ2-7	17	CASSYSIRDRASYEQYF	TGCGCCAGCAGCTACTCAATTCGGGACAGGGCATCCTACGAGCAGTACTTC
NA	TRBV7-8	TRBD1	TRBJ1-6	16	CASSLEGQGRGSPLHF	TGTGCCAGCAGCTTAGAGGGACAGGGTCGCGGTTCACCCCTCCACTTT
many	TRBV27	TRBD1	TRBJ2-1	13	CATRQGGHNEQFF	TGTGCCACCCGACAGGGGGGACACAATGAGCAGTTCTTC
many	TRBV20-1	NA	TRBJ2-3	14	CSARGLSPTDTQYF	TGCAGTGCTAGAGGCCTCTCCCCCACAGATACGCAGTATTTT
NA	TRBV11-1	TRBD2	TRBJ2-2	19	CASSFPVVTAGVEAGELFF	TGTGCCAGCAGCTTCCCAGTCGTGACAGCGGGAGTCGAGGCCGGGGAGCTGTTTTTT
NA	TRBV2	NA	TRBJ2-5	17	CASSLLPRRGYQETQYF	TGTGCCAGCAGTCTCCTTCCGAGACGGGGGTACCAAGAGACCCAGTACTTC
few	TRBV7-9	NA	TRBJ2-1	19	CASSPPRVGGDRLYNEQFF	TGTGCCAGCAGTCCCCCCAGGGTGGGAGGAGATCGACTTTACAATGAGCAGTTCTTC
many	TRBV4-1	NA	TRBJ2-7	17	CASSLSGDVVSPYEQYF	TGCGCCAGCAGCCTCTCCGGGGATGTGGTCTCCCCCTACGAGCAGTACTTC
NA	TRBV30	NA	TRBJ2-2	12	CAWNFATGELFF	TGTGCCTGGAATTTCGCGACCGGGGAGCTGTTTTTT
few	TRBV15	NA	TRBJ1-1	13	CATSRVWGTEAFF	TGTGCCACCAGCAGAGTGTGGGGGACTGAAGCTTTCTTT
NA	TRBV4-2	TRBD2	TRBJ2-5	15	CASSQENGLVETQYF	TGTGCCAGCAGCCAAGAGAATGGACTAGTCGAGACCCAGTACTTC
NA	TRBV20-1	NA	TRBJ1-4	11	CSAGRGEKLFF	TGCAGTGCTGGGAGGGGGGAAAAACTGTTTTTT
few	TRBV4-1	NA	TRBJ1-1	13	CASSRTADTEAFF	TGCGCCAGCAGCCGGACAGCTGACACTGAAGCTTTCTTT
few	TRBV30	NA	TRBJ2-5	14	CAWGLGAPKETQYF	TGTGCCTGGGGATTAGGAGCCCCGAAAGAGACCCAGTACTTC